The clone carrying this TCR beta chain was seen just once. Its target is unknown. Other DNA sequences in the sample encode the same CDR3. These data come from a study of shared clonotypes between healthy human individuals. As for the study in general: Three plates were used per donor for CD4 naive, three for CD4 memory, two for CD8 naive and one for CD8 memory. Study results and caveats: A generally larger estimated richness was seen in naive subsets than in memory subsets. Expectations were that clonotype sharing among donors would be affected by sequencing depth.

Generated by immunoSEQ multiplex PCR, the TCRdb table keeps only in-frame clones and is missing some. Among roughly 2.2 million clones listed, 85% to 95% were seen once. Within Nashville, Tennessee resided all donors, each a Caucasian adult. The clonotype comes from a man aged 18 to 30 in good health. Some clones in this sample may be carry-over from other donors' samples. Input material: naive CD4+ T cells from PBMCs. Stated subset: CD45RA+ positively selected.

The CDR3 DNA follows: TGTGCCAGCAGTTACTCGCAGGGGGCATACGAGCAGTACTTC. This encodes CASSYSQGAYEQYF. V is TRBV6-5 and J is TRBJ2-7; 8 bases agree with TRBD1. V lost 0 bases, J lost 4 bases, and 2 bases stayed unmatched. CDR1 MNHEY and CDR2 SVGAGI come from the germline V gene. CDR3 length equals 14 residues.